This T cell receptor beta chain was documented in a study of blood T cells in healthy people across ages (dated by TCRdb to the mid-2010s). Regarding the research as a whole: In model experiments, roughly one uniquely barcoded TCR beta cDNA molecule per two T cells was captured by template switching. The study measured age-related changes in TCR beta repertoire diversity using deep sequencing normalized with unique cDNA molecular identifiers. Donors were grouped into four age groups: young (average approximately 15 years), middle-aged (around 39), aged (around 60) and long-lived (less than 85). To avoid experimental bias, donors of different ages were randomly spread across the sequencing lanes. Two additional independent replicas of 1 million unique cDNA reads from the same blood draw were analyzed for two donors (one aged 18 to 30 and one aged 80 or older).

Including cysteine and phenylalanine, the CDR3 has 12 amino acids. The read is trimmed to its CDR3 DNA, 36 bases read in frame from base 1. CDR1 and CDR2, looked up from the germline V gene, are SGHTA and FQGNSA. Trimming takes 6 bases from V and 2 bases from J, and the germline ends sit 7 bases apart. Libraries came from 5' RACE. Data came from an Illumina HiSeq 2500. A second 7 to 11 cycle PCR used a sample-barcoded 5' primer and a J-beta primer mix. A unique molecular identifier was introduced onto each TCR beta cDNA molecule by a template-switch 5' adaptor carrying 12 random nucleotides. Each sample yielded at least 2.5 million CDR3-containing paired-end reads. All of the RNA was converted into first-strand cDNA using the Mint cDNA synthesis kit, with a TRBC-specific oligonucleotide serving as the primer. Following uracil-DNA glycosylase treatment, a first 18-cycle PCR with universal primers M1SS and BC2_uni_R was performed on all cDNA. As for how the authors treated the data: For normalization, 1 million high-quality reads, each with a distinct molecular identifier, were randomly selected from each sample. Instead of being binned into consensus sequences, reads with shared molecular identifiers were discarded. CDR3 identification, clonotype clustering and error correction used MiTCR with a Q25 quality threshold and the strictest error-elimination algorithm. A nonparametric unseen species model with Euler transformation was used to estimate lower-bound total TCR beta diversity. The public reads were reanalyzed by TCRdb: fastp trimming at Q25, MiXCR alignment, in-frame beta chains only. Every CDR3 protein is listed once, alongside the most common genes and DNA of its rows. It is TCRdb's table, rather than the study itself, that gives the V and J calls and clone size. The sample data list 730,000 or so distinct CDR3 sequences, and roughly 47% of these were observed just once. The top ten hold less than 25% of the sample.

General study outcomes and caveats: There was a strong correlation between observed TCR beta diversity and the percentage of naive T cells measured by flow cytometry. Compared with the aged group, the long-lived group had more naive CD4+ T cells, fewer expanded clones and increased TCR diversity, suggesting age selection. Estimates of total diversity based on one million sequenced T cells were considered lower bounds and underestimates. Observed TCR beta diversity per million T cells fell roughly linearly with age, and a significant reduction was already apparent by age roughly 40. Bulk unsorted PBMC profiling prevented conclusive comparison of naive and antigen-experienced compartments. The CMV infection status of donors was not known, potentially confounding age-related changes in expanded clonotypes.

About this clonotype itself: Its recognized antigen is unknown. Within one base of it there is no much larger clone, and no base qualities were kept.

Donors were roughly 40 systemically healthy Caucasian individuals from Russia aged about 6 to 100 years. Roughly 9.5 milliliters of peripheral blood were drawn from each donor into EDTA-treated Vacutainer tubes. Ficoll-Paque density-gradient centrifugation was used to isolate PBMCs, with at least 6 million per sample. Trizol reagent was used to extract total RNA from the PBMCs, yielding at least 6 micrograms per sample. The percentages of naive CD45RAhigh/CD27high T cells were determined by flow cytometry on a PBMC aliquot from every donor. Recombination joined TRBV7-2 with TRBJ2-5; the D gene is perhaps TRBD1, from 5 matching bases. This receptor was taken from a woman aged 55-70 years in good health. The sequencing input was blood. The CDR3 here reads CASRTEQETQYF. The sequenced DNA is TGTGCCAGCAGGACAGAACAAGAGACCCAGTACTTC. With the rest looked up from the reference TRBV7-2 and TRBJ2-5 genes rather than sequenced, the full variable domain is GAGVSQSPSNKVTEKGKDVELRCDPISGHTALYWYRQSLGQGLEFLIYFQGNSAPDKSGLPSDRFSAERTGGSVSTLTIQRTQQEDSAVYLCASRTEQETQYFGPGTRLLVL.